Sequencing of this T cell receptor beta chain was carried out in a study of cytomegalovirus exposure and HLA in healthy donors. The V gene's germline CDR1 is SNHLY and CDR2 FYNNEI. The CDR3 length is 14 residues. V lost 7 bases, J lost 0 bases, and 12 bases lay in between. This PCR relied on a set of 60 Vbeta primers and 13 Jbeta primers. The table came from immunoSEQ multiplex PCR; TCRdb's copy has only in-frame clones and leaves some out. The sample records 250,000 to 300,000 clones, approximately 84% being singletons. This rearrangement joins TRBV2 to TRBJ1-2; the D is unclear. This sequence was found in a woman aged 35 to 49 in good health and CMV-seropositive. The sequencing input was PBMCs. CDR3 loop: CASTPTSSNYGYTF. In DNA form, the CDR3 reads TGTGCCAGCACTCCGACAAGTTCTAACTATGGCTACACCTTC.